These T cell receptor beta chains were read from a single sample in a study of blood T cells in healthy people across ages. TCRdb independently ran MiXCR on the 5' RACE reads; one entry per CDR3 protein. Found here are 870,000 or so distinct CDR3 sequences, under 30% of them singletons; the top ten hold roughly 17%. Material for sequencing was blood. The receptors originated from a woman at least 80 years old in good health. The CDR3 runs from the conserved cysteine through the conserved F or W. The D gene is left open where the match is weak. Part of the rows lack a size; the others show once, few, many or a class for expanded clones.

clone_size d_call j_call v_call cdr3_aa cdr3_nt
once NA TRBJ1-2 TRBV6-2/TRBV6-3 CASSYSTGYGYTF TGTGCCAGCAGTTACTCGACGGGGTATGGCTACACCTTC
few NA TRBJ1-1 TRBV12-3/TRBV12-4 CASRLGGSKNTEAFF TGTGCCAGCAGGTTAGGGGGGTCAAAGAACACTGAAGCTTTCTTT
NA NA TRBJ1-1 TRBV30 CAWTRTGQLHTEAFF TGCGCCTGGACCCGCACCGGACAGCTGCACACTGAAGCTTTCTTT
many NA TRBJ2-7 TRBV28 CASSTPRRQVGEQYF TGTGCCAGCAGTACCCCACGGAGACAGGTTGGTGAGCAGTACTTC
many TRBD1 TRBJ2-5 TRBV5-1 CASSLAFGQGIGETQYF TGCGCCAGCAGCTTGGCCTTTGGACAGGGAATTGGAGAGACCCAGTACTTC
many NA TRBJ1-6 TRBV6-5 CASSPDRLNSPLHF TGTGCCAGCAGTCCCGACAGATTAAATTCACCCCTCCACTTT
few NA TRBJ2-5 TRBV20-1 CSAFKGRTFQETQYF TGCAGTGCATTTAAGGGGCGGACCTTCCAAGAGACCCAGTACTTC
many TRBD2 TRBJ2-3 TRBV5-1 CASRSATSGGVDTQYF TGCGCCAGCAGATCCGCTACTAGCGGGGGGGTAGATACGCAGTATTTT
NA TRBD1 TRBJ2-7 TRBV10-3 CAISERPGGDEQYF TGTGCCATCAGTGAAAGGCCAGGGGGCGACGAGCAGTACTTC
NA NA TRBJ2-7 TRBV14 CASMGTDSYEQYF TGTGCCAGCATGGGAACAGACTCCTACGAGCAGTACTTC
NA NA TRBJ2-7 TRBV11-2 CASSLIGSGPTYEQYF TGTGCCAGCAGCTTGATAGGGTCGGGCCCAACATACGAGCAGTACTTC
NA TRBD2 TRBJ2-2 TRBV10-3 CAISRASGNTGELFF TGTGCCATCAGCCGGGCTAGCGGGAACACCGGGGAGCTGTTTTTT
many NA TRBJ2-7 TRBV15 CATSRETIPSYEQYF TGTGCCACCAGCAGAGAAACGATTCCGTCCTACGAGCAGTACTTC
NA NA TRBJ1-2 TRBV7-2 CASSLGGGLSYGYTF TGTGCCAGCAGCTTAGGCGGGGGCCTATCCTATGGCTACACCTTC
NA NA TRBJ1-4 TRBV6-2/TRBV6-3 CASGRTANEKLFF TGTGCCAGCGGTAGGACAGCGAATGAAAAACTGTTTTTT
many NA TRBJ1-2 TRBV5-1 CASSHPRGRGYTF TGCGCCAGCAGTCATCCCAGGGGCCGTGGCTACACCTTC
NA NA TRBJ1-1 TRBV20-1 CSARETGNTEAFF TGCAGTGCTAGAGAAACAGGGAACACTGAAGCTTTCTTT
once NA TRBJ1-2 TRBV7-2 CASSLRPGDVGGYTF TGTGCCAGCAGCTTACGGCCAGGGGATGTGGGTGGCTACACCTTC
many NA TRBJ2-5 TRBV3-1 CASSRGRAETQYF TGTGCCAGCAGCCGGGGCAGGGCGGAGACCCAGTACTTC
many NA TRBJ2-1 TRBV9 CASSSVGVIEQFF TGTGCCAGCAGCTCAGTTGGGGTCATTGAGCAGTTCTTC
few TRBD1 TRBJ2-3 TRBV29-1 CSTTSRTGATDTQYF TGCAGCACCACGTCGAGGACAGGGGCAACAGATACGCAGTATTTT
many NA TRBJ2-5 TRBV5-1 CASSDGRVVSGARSQYF TGCGCCAGCAGCGACGGACGGGTCGTGAGTGGGGCAAGGTCCCAGTACTTC
NA TRBD1 TRBJ1-2 TRBV11-3 CASSPNRDRTYGYTF TGTGCCAGCAGCCCCAACCGGGACAGGACTTATGGCTACACCTTC
once TRBD2 TRBJ2-3 TRBV2 CASARASGRTDTQYF TGTGCCAGCGCCCGGGCTAGCGGGCGCACAGATACGCAGTATTTT
NA TRBD1 TRBJ1-1 TRBV7-2 CASSGLGQGATEAFF TGTGCCAGCAGCGGCCTGGGACAGGGGGCCACTGAAGCTTTCTTT
NA NA TRBJ2-7 TRBV19 CATAFSYEQYF TGTGCCACAGCCTTCTCCTACGAGCAGTACTTC
NA TRBD1 TRBJ1-1 TRBV19 CASSRGDRLNTEAFF TGTGCCAGTAGTCGCGGGGACAGATTGAACACTGAAGCTTTCTTT
many TRBD1 TRBJ1-4 TRBV20-1 CSARSTGAFGEKLFF TGCAGTGCTAGGTCCACAGGGGCTTTCGGTGAAAAACTGTTTTTT
many TRBD1 TRBJ2-7 TRBV5-1 CASSLGTGVSNEQYF TGCGCCAGCAGCTTGGGTACAGGGGTATCCAACGAGCAGTACTTC
few TRBD1 TRBJ1-1 TRBV20-1 CSATYPGQGAYTEAFF TGCAGTGCTACCTATCCGGGACAGGGGGCATACACTGAAGCTTTCTTT
few NA TRBJ1-5 TRBV7-2 CATSAGSNSNQPQHF TGTGCCACCAGCGCCGGGAGCAATAGCAATCAGCCCCAGCATTTT
NA TRBD2 TRBJ2-5 TRBV3-1 CASSLWTSGGAETQYF TGTGCCAGCAGCCTCTGGACTAGCGGGGGGGCGGAGACCCAGTACTTC
NA TRBD1 TRBJ1-6 TRBV4-1 CASSQRQGNNSPLHF TGCGCCAGCAGCCAGAGACAGGGGAATAATTCACCCCTCCACTTT
few NA TRBJ2-1 TRBV7-2 CASSLMRISLHEQFF TGTGCCAGCAGCTTAATGCGGATCTCTCTCCATGAGCAGTTCTTC
many NA TRBJ1-2 TRBV5-1 CASSSNRDIYGYTF TGCGCCAGCAGCTCGAACAGGGACATCTATGGCTACACCTTC
NA NA TRBJ2-2 TRBV7-7 CASSTTDLSLSNTGELFF TGTGCCAGCAGCACGACAGATTTAAGCCTCTCGAACACCGGGGAGCTGTTTTTT
many TRBD1 TRBJ1-5 TRBV7-9 CASSLTGLETQPQHF TGTGCCAGCAGCTTGACAGGGCTGGAGACTCAGCCCCAGCATTTT
NA NA TRBJ2-7 TRBV6-2/TRBV6-3 CAGSLLAPSYNEQYF TGTGCCGGCAGCCTACTAGCACCCTCCTACAATGAGCAGTACTTC
NA NA TRBJ2-5 TRBV7-2 CASSLGGDNEQYF TGTGCCAGCAGCTTAGGGGGGGACAATGAGCAGTACTTC
many NA TRBJ1-2 TRBV5-1 CASSLGPGRSNYGYTF TGCGCCAGCAGCTTGGGGCCGGGACGGTCTAACTATGGCTACACCTTC
many TRBD2 TRBJ2-3 TRBV12-3/TRBV12-4 CASSLAGLAVVYF TGTGCCAGCAGTTTAGCGGGACTAGCGGTGGTGTATTTT
NA TRBD1 TRBJ1-1 TRBV12-3/TRBV12-4 CASSLGSDRVGTEAFF TGTGCCAGCAGTTTAGGGTCCGACAGGGTTGGGACTGAAGCTTTCTTT
NA NA TRBJ1-6 TRBV7-2 CASVPSYNSLLHF TGTGCCAGCGTCCCCTCCTATAATTCACTCCTCCACTTT
many NA TRBJ1-6 TRBV7-2 CASSLGGRVSSPLHF TGTGCCAGCAGCTTAGGTGGCAGGGTGAGCTCACCCCTCCACTTT
few NA TRBJ1-5 TRBV20-1 CSAFENSNQPQHF TGCAGTGCCTTTGAAAATAGCAATCAGCCCCAGCATTTT
NA NA TRBJ1-5 TRBV11-3 CASSARDMEQPQHF TGTGCCAGCAGCGCAAGGGACATGGAGCAGCCCCAGCATTTT
many TRBD1 TRBJ2-1 TRBV27 CASSPGTGGLYNEQFF TGTGCCAGCAGTCCCGGGACAGGGGGTTTGTACAATGAGCAGTTCTTC
many NA TRBJ2-3 TRBV7-2 CASSSVPGLLSDTQYF TGTGCCAGCAGCTCAGTCCCCGGGCTGCTGTCGGATACGCAGTATTTT
many TRBD2 TRBJ2-7 TRBV3-1 CASSQELAGPYEQYF TGTGCCAGCAGCCAAGAACTAGCGGGCCCCTACGAGCAGTACTTC
NA TRBD2 TRBJ2-1 TRBV7-2 CASSVHSGGTYNEQVF TGTGCCAGCAGCGTCCATAGCGGGGGGACCTACAATGAGCAGGTCTTC
many TRBD1 TRBJ1-2 TRBV20-1 CSARTGHYGYTF TGCAGTGCTAGGACAGGGCACTATGGCTACACCTTC
NA NA TRBJ2-3 TRBV7-9 CASSLVDLTDTQYF TGTGCCAGCAGCTTAGTGGACTTGACAGATACGCAGTATTTT
once NA TRBJ2-1 TRBV5-5 CASSLNEGSYNEQFF TGTGCCAGCAGCTTGAATGAGGGGTCCTACAATGAGCAGTTCTTT
NA NA TRBJ1-2 TRBV6-5 CASSYSLTGNYGYTF TGTGCCAGCAGTTACTCCCTAACAGGGAACTATGGCTACACCTTC